The clone carrying this T cell receptor beta chain was observed a few times. Its matching antigen is unknown. Each CDR3 protein is one row after TCRdb ran MiXCR on the 5' RACE reads. The sample lists about 280,000 distinct CDR3 sequences, 20% occurring once. This specimen belongs to a study of CD8 T cells in ankylosing spondylitis. Study results and caveats: Peripheral blood held disease-linked clones only at relatively low frequency, and these were CD8+. Earlier literature documents some of the motif variants in reactive arthritis synovial fluid and blood.

The CDR3 covers 15 residues. V was shortened by 3 bases and J by 3 bases, with 14 bases between the two germline ends. The V and J genes are TRBV12-3 or TRBV12-4 and TRBJ1-2; D remains unclear. Sequenced input: blood, either unsorted or a sorted T cell fraction (not recorded which). This receptor was identified in a male donor with ankylosing spondylitis or in good health (not recorded which). CDR3 sequence reads: CASSFRVLSDYGYTF. The CDR3 coding sequence is TGTGCCAGCAGTTTCCGGGTTCTAAGCGACTATGGCTACACCTTC.